The 30 T cell receptor beta chains below all came from one sample that was sequenced in a study of cytomegalovirus exposure and HLA in healthy donors. Measured with immunoSEQ multiplex PCR; TCRdb has only the in-frame clones, and not every one. In the table there are 110,000 or so clones, about 88% of which are singletons. The source material was PBMCs. The source of these receptors is a man aged 18 to 35 in good health and CMV-seropositive.

This sequence joins TRBV27 and TRBJ2-7, with D perhaps TRBD2 (5 bases). The length of the CDR3 is 15 residues. The germline CDR1 and CDR2 sequences are MNHEY and SMNVEV (reference sequence). V lost 0 bases to trimming and J lost 0 bases, with 9 bases between them. The CDR3 bases are TGTGCCAGCAGTTTATCGGAGGTGAACTCCTACGAGCAGTACTTC. As protein: CASSLSEVNSYEQYF.

The genes are TRBV28 and TRBJ1-5; D unresolved. CDR1 and CDR2 (germline): MDHEN, SYDVKM. The V end was cut by 1 base, the J end by 6 bases, with 19 bases between. The CDR3 runs to 17 residues. In DNA form, the CDR3 reads TGTGCCAGCAGTTTATTTTTGCGGCGGTCAAGAGGTCAGCCCCAGCATTTT. Protein sequence: CASSLFLRRSRGQPQHF.

V is TRBV5-4 and J is TRBJ1-4; possible D gene TRBD1, 5 bases. The CDR3 has 14 residues. V dropped 1 base and J dropped 7 bases, with 11 bases sitting between them. The germline V gene has CDR1 SGHNT and CDR2 YYREEE (reference sequence). The CDR3 spells CASSLRGKSEKLFF. As DNA, the CDR3 is TGTGCCAGCAGCTTGAGGGGTAAAAGTGAAAAACTGTTTTTT.

The rearrangement uses TRBV10-2 and TRBJ2-3, with 14 bases aligning to TRBD2. The V segment lost 8 bases and the J segment 0 bases; nucleotides outside the gene matches: 4. This CDR3 contains 16 residues. The germline CDR1 and CDR2 sequences are WSHSY and SAAADI. The CDR3 DNA is TGCGCCAGCTGGACTAGCGGGGGGCCTAGCACAGATACGCAGTATTTT. It encodes CASWTSGGPSTDTQYF.

The chain joins TRBV7-9 to TRBJ2-1; 8 bases agree with TRBD1. V lost 0 bases to trimming and J lost 7 bases; unmatched junction nucleotides: 14. Germline V gene lookup returns CDR1 SEHNR and CDR2 FQNEAQ (reference sequence). This CDR3 comprises 18 residues. CDR3 region: CASSLAIKTTGAANEQFF. The CDR3 DNA is TGTGCCAGCAGCTTAGCTATTAAGACGACAGGGGCAGCAAATGAGCAGTTCTTC. The variable domain in full, completed from reference TRBV7-9 and TRBJ2-1, reads DTGVSQNPRHKITKRGQNVTFRCDPISEHNRLYWYRQTLGQGPEFLTYFQNEAQLEKSRLLSDRFSAERPKGSFSTLEIQRTEQGDSAMYLCASSLAIKTTGAANEQFFGPGTRLTVL.

The rearrangement joins TRBV27 to TRBJ2-7; 10 bases agree with TRBD1. V was clipped by 5 bases and J by 6 bases; unmatched bases: 4. The CDR3 runs 13 residues. From germline, CDR1 is MNHEY and CDR2 SMNVEV (reference sequence). CDR3 coding DNA: TGTGCCAGCAGTGCGGACAGGGGGGGCGAGCAGTACTTC. It encodes CASSADRGGEQYF.

This chain links TRBV11-2 with TRBJ2-5; 9 positions match TRBD1. Trimming took 4 bases from V and 5 from J; bases not matched to a gene: 8. Germline-derived CDR1 and CDR2 are SGHAT and FQNNGV. This CDR3 comprises 15 residues. As DNA, the CDR3 is TGTGCCAGCAGCTCTCCAGACAGGGGGTTGGAGACCCAGTACTTC. It translates to CASSSPDRGLETQYF.

The rearrangement joins TRBV28 to TRBJ1-4; D gene ambiguous. Per the germline V gene, CDR1 is MDHEN and CDR2 is SYDVKM. Trimming removed 2 bases at V and 8 bases at J, with 6 bases between. The CDR3 totals 12 residues. The CDR3 loop is CASSLRWEKLFF. CDR3 in DNA: TGTGCCAGCAGTTTACGGTGGGAAAAACTGTTTTTT.

This clone has only one observation. CDR3 residues: CASSLARRTGELFF. The CDR3, as DNA: TGTGCCAGCAGCTTAGCGCGGAGGACCGGGGAGCTGTTTTTT. The V call is TRBV7-2, the J call TRBJ2-2; perhaps TRBD2 as D (5 bases). The CDR3 extends over 14 amino acids. CDR1 is SGHTA and CDR2 is FQGNSA in the germline V gene. V lost 0 bases to trimming and J lost 5 bases, with 7 bases between them.

This chain joins TRBV28 and TRBJ1-5, with 10 positions matching TRBD1. V dropped 10 bases and J dropped 5; count of bases not matched to a gene: 5. CDR3 length: 13 residues. Looked up from germline, CDR1 is MDHEN and CDR2 is SYDVKM. Here the CDR3 DNA reads TGTGCCACCTGGGGGACAGGGGATCAGCCCCAGCATTTT. It yields the protein CATWGTGDQPQHF.

The chain uses TRBV10-1 and TRBJ1-5; D may be TRBD1 (5 bases). Germline V gene sequence: CDR1 WNHNN, CDR2 SYGVQD (reference sequence). The CDR3 loop spans 12 amino acids. V was shortened by 8 bases and J by 4 bases, with 9 bases between the two germline ends. The CDR3 DNA reads TGCGCCAGCTCTCAGGGTAATCAGCCCCAGCATTTT. Translation: CASSQGNQPQHF.

CDR3 loop: CASQDRGLTDTQYF. In nucleotides, the CDR3 is TGCGCCAGTCAAGACAGGGGTTTAACAGATACGCAGTATTTT. The chain employs TRBV10-2 and TRBJ2-3, with 8 bases lining up with TRBD1. The J segment lost 3 bases and the V segment lost 9 bases, leaving 8 bases of the junction unmatched. The germline CDR1 and CDR2 sequences are WSHSY and SAAADI. This CDR3 contains 14 residues.

The chain joins TRBV7-9 to TRBJ1-4; D might be TRBD1 (6 bases). Germline V CDR1 and CDR2: SEHNR, FQNEAQ (reference sequence). CDR3 length: 15 amino acids. Between the trimmed V and J ends, which lost 5 bases and 4 bases, there was a span of 14 bases. CDR3 sequence reads: CASSSRTDRNEKLFF. The CDR3 nucleotides are TGTGCCAGCAGCAGCCGGACAGATCGTAATGAAAAACTGTTTTTT.

DNA for the CDR3: TGTGCCAGCAGCCCCGACAGGGCAGGGGCAGATACGCAGTATTTT. It translates to CASSPDRAGADTQYF. The J gene is TRBJ2-3, the V gene TRBV7-9, with 7 bases that match TRBD1. The CDR3 runs to 15 residues. Trimming cost V 5 bases and J 4 bases; bases outside gene matches: 9. The germline gives CDR1 SEHNR, CDR2 FQNEAQ (reference sequence).

This clone has more than one count but fewer than ten. The V gene is TRBV7-9, the J gene TRBJ1-6, with 7 bases matching TRBD1. This CDR3 has 14 amino acids. After removal of 5 bases from V and 6 bases from J, the junction contained 4 bases not matched to a gene. Germline V gene data show CDR1 as SEHNR and CDR2 as FQNEAQ (reference sequence). The CDR3 sequence is CASSAGQVNSPLHF. For the CDR3, the DNA is TGTGCCAGCAGCGCTGGACAGGTTAATTCACCCCTCCACTTT.

This sequence joins TRBV27 and TRBJ2-7; maybe TRBD1 (6 bases). The V and J ends lost 2 bases and 5 bases respectively, with 13 bases between them. CDR1 is MNHEY, CDR2 SMNVEV, per germline (reference sequence). The CDR3 is 14 amino acids. Here the CDR3 reads CASSLQGFGHEQYF. CDR3 DNA: TGTGCCAGCAGTTTACAGGGGTTCGGCCACGAGCAGTACTTC.

This chain uses TRBV28 with TRBJ1-1, with D hard to call. Germline loops: CDR1 MDHEN, CDR2 SYDVKM. This CDR3 has 13 residues. Deletions cut 3 bases from V and 1 base from J, with 6 bases between. In DNA form, the CDR3 reads TGTGCCAGCAGTTTCATCGGGAACACTGAAGCTTTCTTT. It encodes CASSFIGNTEAFF.

V is TRBV7-2 and J is TRBJ1-2; D gene ambiguous. The V end was cut by 4 bases, the J end by 4 bases, with 10 bases between. Germline V gives CDR1 SGHTA, CDR2 FQGNSA. The CDR3 runs to 13 residues. DNA of the CDR3: TGTGCCAGCAGCTCCACCGGGATCTATGGCTACACCTTC. It specifies CASSSTGIYGYTF. Full variable domain (outside the CDR3, taken from reference TRBV7-2 and TRBJ1-2): GAGVSQSPSNKVTEKGKDVELRCDPISGHTALYWYRQSLGQGLEFLIYFQGNSAPDKSGLPSDRFSAERTGGSVSTLTIQRTQQEDSAVYLCASSSTGIYGYTFGSGTRLTVV.

For this clone: Relative to the germline gene, one junction end is altered; a read error may explain this. V is TRBV6-4 and J is TRBJ2-2; the D gene is possibly TRBD2 (5 bases). CDR1 is MRHNA, CDR2 SNTAGT, per germline. The CDR3 totals 14 residues. CDR3 in DNA: TGTGCCAGCAGTGACTCCTCGAATCCCGGGGAGTTGTTTTTT. The encoded protein is CASSDSSNPGELFF.

The rearrangement uses TRBV10-1 and TRBJ1-6; no clear D gene. Germline CDR1 is WNHNN and CDR2 is SYGVQD (reference sequence). Between the trimmed V and J ends, which lost 2 bases and 5 bases, there was a span of 4 bases. The length of the CDR3 is 13 residues. The CDR3 nucleotides read TGCGCCAGCAGTGAGGACAATAATTCACCCCTCCACTTT. Amino acid sequence: CASSEDNNSPLHF.

This chain links TRBV5-5 with TRBJ2-7; 8 bases are a match to TRBD1. Trimming took 5 bases from V and 1 from J; bases not matched to a gene: 5. The germline V gene has CDR1 SGHKS and CDR2 YYEKEE (reference sequence). This CDR3 is 14 amino acids long. The CDR3 protein is CASRTGTGSYEQYF. As DNA, the CDR3 is TGTGCCAGCAGAACCGGGACAGGTTCCTACGAGCAGTACTTC.

This sequence joins TRBV5-1 and TRBJ2-7; TRBD1 matches 9 bases. Germline values: CDR1 SGHRS, CDR2 YFSETQ. V was pared by 4 bases and J by 2 bases, with 4 bases of the junction left unmatched. The CDR3 has 14 amino acids. Written as DNA, the CDR3 is TGCGCCAGCAGCCGGGGACAGGGCCCCTACGAGCAGTACTTC. Amino acid sequence: CASSRGQGPYEQYF.

In this sample, this clone turned up once. The rearrangement links TRBV5-1 to TRBJ1-2, with 12 bases aligning to TRBD1. V dropped 2 bases and J dropped 3; count of bases not matched to a gene: 5. This CDR3 spans 16 amino acids. The germline V gene encodes CDR1 SGHRS and CDR2 YFSETQ. The CDR3 region has the DNA TGCGCCAGCAGCTTAGGGACAGGGGGCGCGGACTATGGCTACACCTTC. It translates to CASSLGTGGADYGYTF.

The chain combines TRBV28 with TRBJ2-7; TRBD1 matches 7 bases. CDR1 is MDHEN and CDR2 is SYDVKM in the germline V gene. V gave up 5 bases and J gave up 1 base; unmatched junction bases: 8. CDR3 length: 15 residues. The CDR3 DNA sequence: TGTGCCAGCAGTCCCCGGGACAGATATTCCTACGAGCAGTACTTC. Protein sequence: CASSPRDRYSYEQYF.

This clone was counted a few times. The genes are TRBV11-3 and TRBJ2-1, with a tentative D call TRBD2 (5 bases). Germline CDR1 and CDR2: SGHNT and YENEEA. Trimming left V 3 bases short and J 6 bases short, with 9 bases between. The CDR3 is made up of 13 amino acids. The CDR3 sequence: CASSFTRVNEQFF. In nucleotides, the CDR3 is TGTGCCAGCAGCTTTACGAGGGTCAATGAGCAGTTCTTC.

As concerns this clone: The same CDR3 is also encoded by other DNA sequences in this sample. The chain links TRBV5-1 to TRBJ1-5; no clear D. This CDR3 region has 15 residues. Germline assignment: CDR1 SGHRS and CDR2 YFSETQ. V was trimmed by 0 bases and J by 0 bases, leaving 7 bases between them. CDR3 residues: CASSLGGDSNQPQHF. As DNA, the CDR3 is TGCGCCAGCAGCTTGGGGGGAGATAGCAATCAGCCCCAGCATTTT.

The chain carries TRBV6-5 and TRBJ1-3, with 10 bases lining up with TRBD1. J was trimmed by 4 bases and V by 7 bases; bases with no gene match: 7. CDR1 is MNHEY and CDR2 is SVGAGI in the germline V gene. The CDR3 loop spans 15 amino acids. CDR3 region: CASKLGQGVGNTIYF. The CDR3 bases are TGTGCCAGCAAACTCGGACAGGGGGTAGGAAACACCATATATTTT.

The chain recombines TRBV20-1 with TRBJ1-2; the D is unclear. V dropped 6 bases and J dropped 1 base, with 6 bases sitting between them. The germline gives CDR1 DFQATT, CDR2 SNEGSKA (reference sequence). This CDR3 is 11 amino acids long. CDR3 in DNA: TGCAGTGCCGAGGGTAACTATGGCTACACCTTC. Translation: CSAEGNYGYTF.

This chain connects TRBV4-1 to TRBJ1-6, with unresolved D. The CDR3 is 15 residues long. V gave up 1 base and J gave up 7 bases, with 11 bases separating them. CDR1 is MGHRA, CDR2 YSYEKL, per germline. CDR3 protein: CASSQGATPNSPLHF. CDR3 DNA sequence: TGCGCCAGCAGCCAAGGAGCCACCCCAAATTCACCCCTCCACTTT.

V gene TRBV5-1 combines with J gene TRBJ2-7, with TRBD2 identical over 9 bases. CDR1 and CDR2 (germline): SGHRS, YFSETQ. The CDR3 is 15 residues long. With 1 base clipped from V and 3 bases from J, the junction kept 5 bases outside the gene matches. CDR3 DNA sequence: TGCGCCAGCAGCTTGAGTAGCGGGGGTTTCTACGAGCAGTACTTC. Its protein is CASSLSSGGFYEQYF.